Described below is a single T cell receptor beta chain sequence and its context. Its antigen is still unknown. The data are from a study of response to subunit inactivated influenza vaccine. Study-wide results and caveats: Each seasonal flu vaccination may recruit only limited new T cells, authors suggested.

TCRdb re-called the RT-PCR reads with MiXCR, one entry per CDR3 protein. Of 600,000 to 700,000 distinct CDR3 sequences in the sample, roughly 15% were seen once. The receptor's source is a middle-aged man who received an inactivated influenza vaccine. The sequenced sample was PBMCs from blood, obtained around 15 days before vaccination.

The CDR3 nucleotides are TGCGCCAGCAGCTCAGCGGAGACCCAGTACTTC. This gives the protein CASSSAETQYF. The chain couples TRBV5-1 to TRBJ2-5; D remains ambiguous. From germline, CDR1 is SGHRS and CDR2 YFSETQ. Trimming pared 3 bases from V and 5 bases from J, leaving 5 bases between. The CDR3 has 11 amino acids.